Following are 13 T cell receptor beta chains from one sample sequenced in a study of control samples from healthy donors and cancer patients. Clones were sequenced by immunoSEQ multiplex PCR, and TCRdb holds only the in-frame ones, with some missing. The sample lists over 75,000 clones, around 81% occurring once. Sequenced sample: blood. The receptors originated from a man under 40 in good health.

The rearrangement joins TRBV11-2 to TRBJ2-7; possible D gene TRBD2, 5 bases. The CDR3 is 14 amino acids. V lost 3 bases and J 4 bases, leaving 13 bases between the germline ends. Germline-derived CDR1 and CDR2 are SGHAT and FQNNGV. Written as DNA, the CDR3 is TGTGCCAGCAGCTTTTACGCCGGGGATTACGAGCAGTACTTC. Translating gives CASSFYAGDYEQYF. Full variable domain (missing parts from reference TRBV11-2 and TRBJ2-7): EAGVAQSPRYKIIEKRQSVAFWCNPISGHATLYWYQQILGQGPKLLIQFQNNGVVDDSQLPKDRFSAERLKGVDSTLKIQPAKLEDSAVYLCASSFYAGDYEQYFGPGTRLTVT.

CDR3 in DNA: TGTGCCAGCAAGCAGGACAGGGGACAGTACTTC. Protein: CASKQDRGQYF. The V gene is TRBV6-5, the J gene TRBJ2-7; 9 bases are shared with TRBD1. The CDR3 extends over 11 amino acids. In germline, CDR1 is MNHEY, CDR2 SVGAGI. The junction had 5 bases not matched to a gene; V was cut back by 7 bases and J by 10 bases.

This clone occurred many times. The V call is TRBV15, the J call TRBJ1-6, with D uncertain. Trimming removed 3 bases from V and 9 bases from J, with 15 bases in between. This CDR3 region has 15 residues. The germline gives CDR1 LNHNV, CDR2 YYDKDF (reference sequence). CDR3 sequence (DNA): TGTGCCACCAGCAGGGAGAGCGGACTTGGTTCACCCCTCCACTTT. Translation gives CATSRESGLGSPLHF.

The chain is built from TRBV6-5 and TRBJ1-6; TRBD1 matches at 9 bases. The germline V gene encodes CDR1 MNHEY and CDR2 SVGAGI. V was pared by 0 bases and J by 9 bases, with 3 bases of the junction left unmatched. The CDR3 totals 15 residues. The CDR3 protein is CASSYSGQGSSPLHF. The CDR3 DNA sequence: TGTGCCAGCAGTTACTCGGGACAGGGTAGTTCACCCCTCCACTTT.

The chain uses TRBV19 and TRBJ1-1, with 9 bases fitting TRBD1. Germline trimming cut 4 bases from V and 3 bases from J; bases unmatched to any gene: 0. Germline assignment: CDR1 LNHDA and CDR2 SQIVND (reference sequence). The CDR3 has 13 amino acids. This CDR3 is CASSNRGHTEAFF. The DNA of the CDR3 is TGTGCCAGTAGTAACAGGGGGCACACTGAAGCTTTCTTT.

This chain links TRBV5-8 with TRBJ2-3, with 8 bases identical to TRBD2. The CDR3 extends over 15 amino acids. Germline V gives CDR1 SGHTS, CDR2 YDEGEE. Trimming at V came to 4 bases and at J to 4 bases, leaving 8 bases not matched to a gene. CDR3 region: CASSAGHGGADTQYF. CDR3 nucleotide sequence: TGTGCCAGCAGCGCCGGGCACGGGGGGGCAGATACGCAGTATTTT.

This clone showed up just a few times. This chain connects TRBV10-1 to TRBJ2-1; TRBD2 matches at 14 bases. This CDR3 comprises 17 residues. The germline V gene has CDR1 WNHNN and CDR2 SYGVQD (reference sequence). J was trimmed by 7 bases and V by 3 bases; bases with no gene match: 8. Written as DNA, the CDR3 is TGCGCCAGCAGTGACTCCCTAGGACTAGCGGGGGGAAATGAGCAGTTCTTC. Protein sequence: CASSDSLGLAGGNEQFF.

For the CDR3, the DNA is TGTGCCAGCAGCCCCACGTTGGAGCAGTACTTC. Protein product: CASSPTLEQYF. This rearrangement joins TRBV28 to TRBJ2-7; D unresolved. The germline V gene encodes CDR1 MDHEN and CDR2 SYDVKM. Trimming took 6 bases from V and 7 from J, leaving 10 bases between them. The length of the CDR3 is 11 residues.

This clone appeared a few times. The chain links TRBV7-9 to TRBJ2-4; maybe TRBD1 (6 bases). The V gene lost 5 bases and the J gene lost 1 base, with 24 bases spanning the gap. Germline CDR1 is SEHNR and CDR2 is FQNEAQ (reference sequence). The CDR3 covers 19 residues. The CDR3 DNA follows: TGTGCCAGCAGCCCAGCCTTCCCCCAGGGGTTTACTGCCAAAAACATTCAGTACTTC. This encodes CASSPAFPQGFTAKNIQYF. Together with reference TRBV7-9 and TRBJ2-4, the CDR3 gives the full variable domain: DTGVSQNPRHKITKRGQNVTFRCDPISEHNRLYWYRQTLGQGPEFLTYFQNEAQLEKSRLLSDRFSAERPKGSFSTLEIQRTEQGDSAMYLCASSPAFPQGFTAKNIQYFGAGTRLSVL.

This clone was recorded only once. The chain uses TRBV3-1 (or the pseudogene TRBV3-2) and TRBJ1-3; unclear D gene. Germline V gene sequence: CDR1 LGHDT, CDR2 YNNKEL (reference sequence). Trimming cost V 1 base and J 3 bases, with 10 bases left between them. This CDR3 region has 15 residues. The CDR3 here is CASSQVKRVGNTIYF. The CDR3 DNA is TGTGCCAGCAGCCAAGTAAAAAGGGTTGGAAACACCATATATTTT.

This clone was observed a handful of times. V is TRBV12-3 or TRBV12-4 and J is TRBJ2-5; possibly TRBD2 for D (6 bases). V lost 7 bases and J 5 bases, leaving 14 bases between the germline ends. The CDR3 length is 13 residues. The CDR3 region is CASKERAAETQYF. CDR3 DNA sequence: TGTGCCAGCAAGGAGCGGGCTGCGGAGACCCAGTACTTC.

The chain recombines TRBV7-2 with TRBJ2-5; 10 bases align to TRBD2. The CDR3 is 16 amino acids. J gave up 5 bases and V 1 base, and 7 bases lay outside the gene matches. Germline lookup yields CDR1 SGHTA and CDR2 FQGNSA. CDR3 sequence reads: CASSLGWGSGGETQYF. CDR3 coding DNA: TGTGCCAGCAGCTTAGGATGGGGTAGCGGGGGGGAGACCCAGTACTTC.

The rearrangement joins TRBV2 to TRBJ2-1; no reliable D call. Germline CDR1 reads SNHLY; CDR2 reads FYNNEI. The germline V and J ends were trimmed by 4 bases and 5 bases, with 15 bases remaining between them. CDR3 length: 15 amino acids. CDR3 DNA sequence: TGTGCCAGCAGTGTAGGCGGCATGCCCAACAATGAGCAGTTCTTC. Translation gives CASSVGGMPNNEQFF. Full variable domain (missing parts from reference TRBV2 and TRBJ2-1): EPEVTQTPSHQVTQMGQEVILRCVPISNHLYFYWYRQILGQKVEFLVSFYNNEISEKSEIFDDQFSVERPDGSNFTLKIRSTKLEDSAMYFCASSVGGMPNNEQFFGPGTRLTVL.